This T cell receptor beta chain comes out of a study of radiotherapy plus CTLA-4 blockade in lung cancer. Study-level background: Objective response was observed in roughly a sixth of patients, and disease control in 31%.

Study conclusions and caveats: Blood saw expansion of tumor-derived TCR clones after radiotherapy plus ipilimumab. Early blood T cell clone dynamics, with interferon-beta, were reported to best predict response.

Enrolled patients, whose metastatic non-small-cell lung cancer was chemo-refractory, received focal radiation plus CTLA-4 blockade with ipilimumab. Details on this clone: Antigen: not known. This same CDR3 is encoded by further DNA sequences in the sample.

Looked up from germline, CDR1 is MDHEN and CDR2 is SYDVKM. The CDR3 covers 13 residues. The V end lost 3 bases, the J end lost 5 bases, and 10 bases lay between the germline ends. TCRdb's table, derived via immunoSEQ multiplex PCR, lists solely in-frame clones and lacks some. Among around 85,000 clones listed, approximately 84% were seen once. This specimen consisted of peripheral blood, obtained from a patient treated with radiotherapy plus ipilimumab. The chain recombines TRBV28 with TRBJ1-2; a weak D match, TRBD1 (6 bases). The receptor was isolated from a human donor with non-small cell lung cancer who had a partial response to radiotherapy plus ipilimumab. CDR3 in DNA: TGTGCCAGCAGTTTCGGCAGGGGTTATGGCTACACCTTC. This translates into CASSFGRGYGYTF.